These 9 T cell receptor beta chains were sequenced from one sample in a study of T cells and Merkel cell carcinoma outcomes. The assay was immunoSEQ multiplex PCR, and TCRdb's table has in-frame clones only and misses some. The sample contains a few thousand clones, around 90% of which appear only once. Sequencing input: tumor tissue from Merkel cell carcinoma. The receptors derive from a human donor with Merkel cell carcinoma.

This clone was recorded a few times. The chain carries TRBV6-4 and TRBJ2-3; a possible D gene is TRBD2 (5 bases). Per the germline V gene, CDR1 is MRHNA and CDR2 is SNTAGT. With 0 bases removed from V and 0 bases from J, the gap between germline ends came to 10 bases. CDR3 length: 16 residues. This chain's CDR3 is CASSDSYGDSTDTQYF. The CDR3 coding sequence is TGTGCCAGCAGTGACTCGTACGGGGATAGCACAGATACGCAGTATTTT.

The rearrangement joins TRBV4-1 to TRBJ2-7; 12 bases are a match to TRBD2. This CDR3 is 18 amino acids long. Germline CDR1 is MGHRA and CDR2 is YSYEKL. V shed 0 bases, J shed 1 base, and the junction held 7 bases outside the gene matches. In nucleotides, the CDR3 is TGCGCCAGCAGCCAAGATGCGGCTAGCGGGGGGGATTCCTACGAGCAGTACTTC. Protein: CASSQDAASGGDSYEQYF.

The chain uses TRBV29-1 and TRBJ2-2; no definite D call. The CDR3 extends over 11 amino acids. V lost 4 bases and J lost 3, with 3 bases in between. In germline, CDR1 is SQVTM, CDR2 ANQGSEA. The CDR3 bases are TGCAGCGTTGGGGACACCGGGGAGCTGTTTTTT. Translating gives CSVGDTGELFF.

The chain uses TRBV4-1 and TRBJ1-1; perhaps TRBD1 as D (5 bases). The CDR3 totals 14 residues. Germline V gives CDR1 MGHRA, CDR2 YSYEKL. V lost 1 base, J lost 9 bases, and 15 bases lay in between. DNA for the CDR3: TGCGCCAGCAGCCAAGCAGGGTATGGAACTAAAGCTTTCTTT. It translates to CASSQAGYGTKAFF.

The genes are TRBV14 and TRBJ2-2, with D unclear. Trimming cost V 1 base and J 0 bases, with 9 bases left between them. The germline V gene encodes CDR1 SGHDN and CDR2 FVKESK. The CDR3 is 16 residues long. CDR3 nucleotides: TGTGCCAGCAGCCAAGTACTGTACCCGAACACCGGGGAGCTGTTTTTT. Encoded protein: CASSQVLYPNTGELFF.

The CDR3 spells CSVGSTAKGTDTQYF. The CDR3, as DNA: TGCAGCGTCGGCTCTACGGCTAAGGGCACAGATACGCAGTATTTT. The chain carries TRBV29-1 and TRBJ2-3; D gene unclear. The CDR3 contains 15 residues. Deletions cut 6 bases from V and 1 base from J, with 17 bases between. Germline V gene sequence: CDR1 SQVTM, CDR2 ANQGSEA.

This chain connects TRBV29-1 to TRBJ1-2; D not certain. Trimming took 4 bases from V and 2 from J, leaving 5 bases between them. From germline, CDR1 is SQVTM and CDR2 ANQGSEA. The CDR3 covers 11 residues. DNA of the CDR3: TGCAGCGTTGCTCAGAACTATGGCTACACCTTC. Protein product: CSVAQNYGYTF.

J is TRBJ2-2 and V is TRBV27, with 7 bases that match TRBD2. CDR1 is MNHEY, CDR2 SMNVEV, per germline (reference sequence). The CDR3 is made up of 17 amino acids. J gave up 1 base and V 8 bases, and 13 bases lay outside the gene matches. The CDR3 is CASGINSGLLNTGELFF. Here the CDR3 DNA reads TGTGCCAGCGGAATAAACTCGGGACTATTGAACACCGGGGAGCTGTTTTTT.

Note on this clone: Relative to the germline gene, one junction end is altered; a read error may explain this. CDR3 amino acids: CASSLGASTEAFF. CDR3 DNA: TGTGCTAGCAGCTTAGGGGCGTCCACTGAAGCTTTCTTT. The chain uses TRBV7-7 and TRBJ1-1; tentatively, D is TRBD1 (5 bases). Germline values: CDR1 SSHAT, CDR2 FNYEAQ (reference sequence). The CDR3 loop spans 13 amino acids.